These T cell receptor beta chains were read from a single sample in a study of spatial heterogeneity in lung cancer. TCRdb recomputed calls from the 5' RACE reads with MiXCR, one row per CDR3 protein. Counted here are approximately 20,000 distinct CDR3 sequences, around 2.8% occurring once; the ten biggest clones make up 7.7%. This specimen was lung tumor tissue, taken at surgery. The receptors shown here come from a male donor with early-stage non-small cell lung cancer. CDR3s include the opening cysteine and the closing phenylalanine or tryptophan. D genes are given only for firm matches. A row's size may be missing; if present it is once, few, many or a size class.

NA,TRBV7-2,medium-sized,TRBJ2-6,CASSLAGYSGANVLTF,TGTGCCAGCAGCTTAGCGGGGTACTCTGGGGCCAACGTCCTGACTTTC
NA,TRBV3-1,few,TRBJ2-5,CASSQESAGQETQYF,TGTGCCAGCAGCCAAGAGTCAGCGGGTCAAGAGACCCAGTACTTC
NA,TRBV10-3,many,TRBJ2-7,CAIGRVGADEQYF,TGTGCCATCGGCAGGGTAGGGGCCGACGAGCAGTACTTC
TRBD2,TRBV7-2,medium-sized,TRBJ2-5,CASTRREGPETQYF,TGTGCCTCCACGCGGCGGGAGGGCCCAGAGACCCAGTACTTC
TRBD1,TRBV4-1,many,TRBJ2-7,CASSPGQYSYEQYF,TGCGCCAGCAGCCCGGGACAGTACTCCTACGAGCAGTACTTC
TRBD1,TRBV19,NA,TRBJ1-5,CASSPTGGGDQPQHF,TGTGCCAGTAGCCCAACAGGGGGCGGCGATCAGCCCCAGCATTTT
TRBD2,TRBV7-9,many,TRBJ2-3,CASSLSLAGERTDTQYF,TGTGCCAGCAGCCTCTCCCTAGCGGGAGAGAGAACAGATACGCAGTATTTT
NA,TRBV5-1,many,TRBJ2-7,CASSWEMGYEQYF,TGCGCCAGCAGCTGGGAGATGGGATACGAGCAGTACTTC
NA,TRBV20-1,many,TRBJ1-5,CSARDKAGIVSNQPQHF,TGCAGTGCTAGAGATAAGGCAGGGATCGTTAGCAATCAGCCCCAGCATTTT
NA,TRBV10-3,many,TRBJ1-3,CAISATGNTIYF,TGTGCCATCAGTGCCACCGGAAACACCATATATTTT
NA,TRBV11-1,many,TRBJ2-3,CASSFMTDTQYF,TGTGCCAGCAGCTTCATGACAGATACGCAGTATTTT